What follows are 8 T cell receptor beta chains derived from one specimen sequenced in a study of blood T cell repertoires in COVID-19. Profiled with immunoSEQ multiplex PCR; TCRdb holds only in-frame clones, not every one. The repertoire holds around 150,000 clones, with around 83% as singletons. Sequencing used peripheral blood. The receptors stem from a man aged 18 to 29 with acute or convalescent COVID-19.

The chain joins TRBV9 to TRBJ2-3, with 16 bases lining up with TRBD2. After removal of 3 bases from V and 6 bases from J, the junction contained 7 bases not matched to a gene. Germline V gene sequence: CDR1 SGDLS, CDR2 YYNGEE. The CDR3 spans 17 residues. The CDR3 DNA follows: TGTGCCAGCAGCGCGAAGGGACTAGCGGGGGGGCCGGATACGCAGTATTTT. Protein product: CASSAKGLAGGPDTQYF.

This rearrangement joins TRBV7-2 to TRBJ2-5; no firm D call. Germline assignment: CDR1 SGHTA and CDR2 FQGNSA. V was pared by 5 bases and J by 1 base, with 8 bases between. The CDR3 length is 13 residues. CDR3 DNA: TGTGCCAGCAGCCCATCCCCCCAAGAGACCCAGTACTTC. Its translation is CASSPSPQETQYF.

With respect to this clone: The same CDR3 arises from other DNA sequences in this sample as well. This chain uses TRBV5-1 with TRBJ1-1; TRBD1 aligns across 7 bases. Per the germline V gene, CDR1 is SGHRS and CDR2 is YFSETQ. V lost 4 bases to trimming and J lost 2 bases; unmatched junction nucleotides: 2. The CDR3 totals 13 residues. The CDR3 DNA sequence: TGCGCCAGCAGCCCAGGGGGTAACACTGAAGCTTTCTTT. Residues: CASSPGGNTEAFF.

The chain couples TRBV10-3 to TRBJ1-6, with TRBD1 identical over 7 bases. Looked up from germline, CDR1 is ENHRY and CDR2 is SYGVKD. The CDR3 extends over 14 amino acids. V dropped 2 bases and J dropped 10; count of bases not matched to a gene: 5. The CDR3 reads CAISERQGVSPLHF. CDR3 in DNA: TGTGCCATCAGTGAGCGTCAGGGGGTCTCACCCCTCCACTTT.

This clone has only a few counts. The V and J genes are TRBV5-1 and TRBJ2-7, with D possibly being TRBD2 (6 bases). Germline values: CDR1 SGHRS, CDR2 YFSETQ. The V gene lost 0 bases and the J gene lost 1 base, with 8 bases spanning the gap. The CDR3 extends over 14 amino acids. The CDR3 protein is CASSLGLASYEQYV. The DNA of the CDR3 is TGCGCCAGCAGCTTGGGCCTAGCGTCCTACGAGCAGTACGTC.

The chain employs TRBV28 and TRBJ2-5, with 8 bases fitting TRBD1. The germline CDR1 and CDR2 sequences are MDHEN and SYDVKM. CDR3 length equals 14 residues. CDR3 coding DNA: TGTTATACCCGGGGGACAGGAGCAAAAGAGACCCAGTACTTC. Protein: CYTRGTGAKETQYF. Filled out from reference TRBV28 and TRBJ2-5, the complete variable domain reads DVKVTQSSRYLVKRTGEKVFLECVQDMDHENMFWYRQDPGLGLRLIYFSYDVKMKEKGDIPEGYSVSREKKERFSLILESASTNQTSMYLCYTRGTGAKETQYFGPGTRLLVL.

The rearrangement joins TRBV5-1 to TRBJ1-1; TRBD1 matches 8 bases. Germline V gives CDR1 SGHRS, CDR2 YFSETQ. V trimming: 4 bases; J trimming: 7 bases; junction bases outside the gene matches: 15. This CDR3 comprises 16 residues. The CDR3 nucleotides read TGCGCCAGCAGCCGCCAGGGGGCAAGTGATCAAGATGAAGCTTTCTTT. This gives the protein CASSRQGASDQDEAFF.

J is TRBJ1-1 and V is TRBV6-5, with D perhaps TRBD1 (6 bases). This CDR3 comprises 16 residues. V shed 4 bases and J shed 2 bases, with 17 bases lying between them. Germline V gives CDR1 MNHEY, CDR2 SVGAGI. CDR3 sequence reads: CASSSRRTADNTEAFF. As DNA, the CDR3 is TGTGCCAGCAGTTCTCGCCGGACAGCCGATAACACTGAAGCTTTCTTT.